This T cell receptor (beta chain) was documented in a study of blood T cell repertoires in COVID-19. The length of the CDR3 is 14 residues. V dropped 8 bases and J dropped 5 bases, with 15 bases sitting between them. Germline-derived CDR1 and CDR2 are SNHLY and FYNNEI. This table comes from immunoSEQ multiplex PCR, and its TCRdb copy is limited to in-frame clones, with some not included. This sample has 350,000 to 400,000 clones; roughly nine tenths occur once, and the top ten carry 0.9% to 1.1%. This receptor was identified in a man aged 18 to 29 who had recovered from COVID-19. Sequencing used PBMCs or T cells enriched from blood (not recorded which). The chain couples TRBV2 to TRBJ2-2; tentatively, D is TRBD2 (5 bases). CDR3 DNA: TGTGCCAGCTCCGTCGGGGTCGGGACCGGGGAGCTGTTTTTT. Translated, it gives CASSVGVGTGELFF. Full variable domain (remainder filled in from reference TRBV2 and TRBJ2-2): EPEVTQTPSHQVTQMGQEVILRCVPISNHLYFYWYRQILGQKVEFLVSFYNNEISEKSEIFDDQFSVERPDGSNFTLKIRSTKLEDSAMYFCASSVGVGTGELFFGEGSRLTVL.